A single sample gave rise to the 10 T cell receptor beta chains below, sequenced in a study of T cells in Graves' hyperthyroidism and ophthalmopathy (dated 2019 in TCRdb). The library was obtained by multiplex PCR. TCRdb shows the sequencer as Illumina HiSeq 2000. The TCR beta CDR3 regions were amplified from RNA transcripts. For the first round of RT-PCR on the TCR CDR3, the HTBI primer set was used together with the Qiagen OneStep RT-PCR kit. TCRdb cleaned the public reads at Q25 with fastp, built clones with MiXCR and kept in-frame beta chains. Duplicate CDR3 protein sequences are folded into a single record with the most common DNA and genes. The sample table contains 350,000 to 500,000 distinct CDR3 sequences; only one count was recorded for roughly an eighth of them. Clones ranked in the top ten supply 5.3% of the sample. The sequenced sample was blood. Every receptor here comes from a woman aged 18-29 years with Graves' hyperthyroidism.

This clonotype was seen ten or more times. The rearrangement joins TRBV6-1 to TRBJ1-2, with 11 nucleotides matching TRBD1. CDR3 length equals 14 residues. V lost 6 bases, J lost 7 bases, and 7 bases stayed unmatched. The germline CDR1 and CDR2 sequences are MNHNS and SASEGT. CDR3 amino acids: CASREGQGVFGYTF. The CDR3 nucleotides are TGTGCCAGCAGAGAGGGACAGGGGGTGTTTGGCTACACCTTC.

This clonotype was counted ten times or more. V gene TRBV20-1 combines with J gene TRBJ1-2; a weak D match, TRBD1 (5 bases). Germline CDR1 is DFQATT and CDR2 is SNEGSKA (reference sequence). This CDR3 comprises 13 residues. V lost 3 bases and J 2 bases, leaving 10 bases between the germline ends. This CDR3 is CSARSQENYGYTF. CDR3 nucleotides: TGCAGTGCTAGGTCACAGGAGAACTATGGCTACACCTTC.

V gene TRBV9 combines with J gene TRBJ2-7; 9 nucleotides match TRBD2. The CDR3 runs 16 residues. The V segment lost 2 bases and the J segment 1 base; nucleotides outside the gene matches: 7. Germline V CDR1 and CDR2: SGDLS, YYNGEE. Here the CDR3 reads CASSVSGTSTSYEQYF. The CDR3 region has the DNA TGTGCCAGCAGCGTCTCCGGGACTAGCACATCCTACGAGCAGTACTTC.

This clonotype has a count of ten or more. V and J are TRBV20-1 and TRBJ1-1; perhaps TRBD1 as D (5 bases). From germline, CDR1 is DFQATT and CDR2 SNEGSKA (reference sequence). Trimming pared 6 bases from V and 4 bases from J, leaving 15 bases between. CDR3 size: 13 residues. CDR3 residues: CSAPSTGGTEAFF. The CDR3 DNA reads TGCAGTGCCCCGTCTACGGGGGGCACTGAAGCTTTCTTT.

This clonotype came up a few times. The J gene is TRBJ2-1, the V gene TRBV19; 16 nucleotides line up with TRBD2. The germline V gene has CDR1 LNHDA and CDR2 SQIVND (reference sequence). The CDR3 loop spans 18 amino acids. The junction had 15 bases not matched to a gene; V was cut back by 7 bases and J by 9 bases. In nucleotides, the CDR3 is TGTGCCAGTACCGGGACCGGGACTAGCGGGAGGGCTTACGGTGAGCAGTTCTTC. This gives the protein CASTGTGTSGRAYGEQFF.

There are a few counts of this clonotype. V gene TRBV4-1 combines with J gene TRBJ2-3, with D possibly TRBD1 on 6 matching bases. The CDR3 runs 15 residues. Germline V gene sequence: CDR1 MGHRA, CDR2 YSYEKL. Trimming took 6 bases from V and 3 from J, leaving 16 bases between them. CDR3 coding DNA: TGCGCCAGCAGTCCCCAGGGGACGGGGACAGATACGCAGTATTTT. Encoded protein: CASSPQGTGTDTQYF.

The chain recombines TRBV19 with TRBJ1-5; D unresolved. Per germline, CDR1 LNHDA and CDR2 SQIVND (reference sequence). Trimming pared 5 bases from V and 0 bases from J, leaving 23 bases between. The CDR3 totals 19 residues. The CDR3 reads CASSPSPGGGVHSNQPQHF. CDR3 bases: TGTGCCAGTAGTCCCAGTCCGGGCGGAGGAGTCCATAGCAATCAGCCCCAGCATTTT.

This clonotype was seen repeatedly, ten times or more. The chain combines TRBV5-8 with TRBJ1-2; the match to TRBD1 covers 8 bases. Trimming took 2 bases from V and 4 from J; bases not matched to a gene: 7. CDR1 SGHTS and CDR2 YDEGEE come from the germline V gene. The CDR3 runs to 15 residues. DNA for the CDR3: TGTGCCAGCAGCTTAGGTTTGGGGACAGGCTATGGCTACACCTTC. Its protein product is CASSLGLGTGYGYTF.

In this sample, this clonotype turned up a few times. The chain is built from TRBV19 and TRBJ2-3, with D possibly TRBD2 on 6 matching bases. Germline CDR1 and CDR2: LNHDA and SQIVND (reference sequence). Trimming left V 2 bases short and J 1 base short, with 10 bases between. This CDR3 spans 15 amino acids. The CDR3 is CASSIIAAGTDTQYF. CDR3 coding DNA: TGTGCCAGTAGTATAATAGCGGCCGGCACAGATACGCAGTATTTT.

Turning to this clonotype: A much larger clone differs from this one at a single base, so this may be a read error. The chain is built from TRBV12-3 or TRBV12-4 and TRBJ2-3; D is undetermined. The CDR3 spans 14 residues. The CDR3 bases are TGTACCAGCAGTTTGAATCCGACCACAGATACGCAGTATTTT. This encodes CTSSLNPTTDTQYF.